This T cell receptor (beta chain) appears in the sequencing data of a study of blood T cell repertoires in COVID-19. Study-level information: Samples taken during acute and convalescent COVID-19 were collected in the United States, Italy and Spain. T cells, B-cell-depleted T cells, or PBMCs provided the cDNA or gDNA that served as material.

V dropped 4 bases and J dropped 5 bases, with 11 bases sitting between them. The CDR3 runs to 13 residues. Germline lookup yields CDR1 SGHRS and CDR2 YFSETQ. In the original processing: It was from reference gene primer amplification that nucleated cell counts were estimated. TCRdb keeps only in-frame clones here, not all; method: immunoSEQ multiplex PCR. That table furnishes V, J and clone size, whereas the DNA furnished D and trimming. This sample carries tens of thousands of clones, 70% to 90% of them seen once, and the ten largest clones take roughly 10%. The V gene is TRBV5-1, the J gene TRBJ2-3, with a tentative D call TRBD1 (5 bases). The sample consisted of peripheral blood. This receptor was taken from a human donor in a cohort sampled during active COVID-19. CDR3: CASSPQGQDTQYF. For the CDR3, the DNA is TGCGCCAGCAGCCCCCAGGGTCAAGATACGCAGTATTTT.